Listed below are T cell receptor beta chains from one sample, sequenced in a study of blood T cells in healthy people across ages. MiXCR, applied by TCRdb to the 5' RACE reads, yields one record per CDR3 protein. The sample carries around 800,000 distinct CDR3 sequences, around 24% recorded once. The sample was also linked to a second study, of T cells of mothers and their children.

The sample comprised blood. Source of these receptors: a boy aged 5-17 years in good health. The CDR3 runs from the conserved cysteine through the conserved F or W. Fields, in order: J gene, CDR3 length, clone size, V gene, D gene, CDR3 DNA, CDR3 protein. The D gene is left open where the match is weak. Not all rows give a size; the values are once, few, many and, for expanded clones, a class.

TRBJ2-5,16,few,TRBV3-1,.,TGTGCCAGCAGCCAAATGGGAGTGGGTTTCCAAGAGACCCAGTACTTC,CASSQMGVGFQETQYF
TRBJ2-1,15,.,TRBV7-2,.,TGTGCCAGCAGCTTAGACTGGATTTCATACAATGAGCAGTTCTTC,CASSLDWISYNEQFF
TRBJ2-1,12,.,TRBV6-5,.,TGTGCCAGCAGACAGGGTCCGAGTGAGCAGTTCTTC,CASRQGPSEQFF
TRBJ2-7,16,few,TRBV6-5,TRBD2,TGTGCCAGCAGCCGTACTAGCGGGGGGCGCTCCTACGAGCAGTACTTC,CASSRTSGGRSYEQYF
TRBJ2-7,14,few,TRBV20-1,TRBD2,TGCAGTGCAGAGCTAGCGGGGGGGGCTTACGAGCAGTACTTC,CSAELAGGAYEQYF
TRBJ1-6,16,few,TRBV12-3/TRBV12-4,.,TGTGCCAGCAGTTTAGGGATTCCCTCCTATAATTCACCCCTCCACTTT,CASSLGIPSYNSPLHF
TRBJ2-2,17,.,TRBV29-1,TRBD2,TGCAGCGTTGGATTGACTAGCGGGGGGCTGAACACCGGGGAGCTGTTTTTT,CSVGLTSGGLNTGELFF
TRBJ2-5,15,.,TRBV28,TRBD1,TGTGCCAGCAGTCCTTCAGGGACAGTCCGCAAGACCCAGTACTTC,CASSPSGTVRKTQYF
TRBJ2-3,14,.,TRBV12-3/TRBV12-4,.,TGTGCCAGCAGTCGGGACCTCGCGGCAGATACGCAGTATTTT,CASSRDLAADTQYF
TRBJ2-7,16,few,TRBV5-1,TRBD1,TGCGCCAGCAGCTTGTCACAGGGGCGAAAAGGTCACGAGCAGTACTTC,CASSLSQGRKGHEQYF
TRBJ2-4,20,.,TRBV5-1,TRBD2,TGCGCCAGCAGCTTGGGTCTGACAGCGGGGGGGCCTGGAGCCAAAAACATTCAGTACTTC,CASSLGLTAGGPGAKNIQYF
TRBJ2-3,13,.,TRBV12-5,.,TGTGCTAGTGTTATGACGGGGTTGGATACGCAGTATTTT,CASVMTGLDTQYF
TRBJ2-7,14,.,TRBV7-3,.,TGTGCCAGCAGCTTAATGGCCCCCTTCGGCGAGCAGTACTTC,CASSLMAPFGEQYF
TRBJ2-3,15,few,TRBV18,.,TGTGCCACCCACTCCGCGGGGATGAGCACAGATACGCAGTATTTT,CATHSAGMSTDTQYF
TRBJ2-5,16,.,TRBV7-9,TRBD1,TGTGCCAGCAGCGCCAGAACGGGACAGACCTTAGAGACCCAGTACTTC,CASSARTGQTLETQYF
TRBJ1-4,13,.,TRBV10-3,.,TGTGCCATCAGTGACAGGAATAATGAAAAACTGTTTTTT,CAISDRNNEKLFF
TRBJ2-5,15,.,TRBV20-1,.,TGCAGTGCTAGAGACCATAGCCGTTCCGAAGAGACCCAGTACTTC,CSARDHSRSEETQYF
TRBJ1-1,15,few,TRBV18,TRBD1,TGTGCCAGCTCACCACCAGGGGGCAAGAACACTGAAGCTTTCTTT,CASSPPGGKNTEAFF
TRBJ2-7,13,.,TRBV20-1,.,TGCAGTGCTAGCAGGGACGGCACCTACGAGCAGTACTTC,CSASRDGTYEQYF
TRBJ2-1,13,many,TRBV7-6,.,TGTGCCAGCAGCCCCTCTTATTACAATGAGCAGTTCTTC,CASSPSYYNEQFF
TRBJ2-2,15,few,TRBV7-3,TRBD2,TGTGCCAGCAGCCGACGACGGGGGGGCGTGGGGGAGCTGTTTTTT,CASSRRRGGVGELFF
TRBJ2-3,15,few,TRBV6-1,TRBD2,TGTGCCAGCACCTGGACTAGCGGGGGTTCAGATACGCAGTATTTT,CASTWTSGGSDTQYF
TRBJ2-4,17,.,TRBV7-3,.,TGTGCCAGCAGCTGCTTACAACCCCGGGACCCCAAAAACATTCAGTACTTC,CASSCLQPRDPKNIQYF
TRBJ2-2,15,.,TRBV6-1,.,TGTGCCAGCAGGGCTAGGGGGGCGCAGCCCGGGGAGCTGTTTTTT,CASRARGAQPGELFF
TRBJ1-1,13,few,TRBV4-1,.,TGCGCCAGCAGCCAATTTGGTGGGACTGAAGCTTTCTTT,CASSQFGGTEAFF
TRBJ1-1,16,.,TRBV6-1,.,TGTGCCAGCGGAGATAGGCCCGGAGCAGGGAACACTGAAGCTTTCTTT,CASGDRPGAGNTEAFF
TRBJ1-1,12,.,TRBV6-5,.,TGTGCCAGCAAAAGGACAAGCACTGAAGCTTTCTTT,CASKRTSTEAFF
TRBJ2-7,14,.,TRBV5-1,.,TGCGCCAGCAGCTTGACCTGGGGCTCCTACGAGCAGTACTTC,CASSLTWGSYEQYF
TRBJ2-7,13,.,TRBV20-1,.,TGCAGTGGTCTCGGTCAAGTTGGGCGGGAGCAGTACTTC,CSGLGQVGREQYF
TRBJ2-3,16,few,TRBV27,TRBD2,TGTGCCACCGGTGCTAGCGGGGGGTGGTACGGAGATACGCAGTATTTT,CATGASGGWYGDTQYF